Described below is a single TCR beta chain sequence and its context. Its antigen is undetermined. These data belong to a study of monozygotic twins with inflammatory bowel disease. Whole-study results and caveats: Concordant and discordant twins showed no difference in repertoire similarity, possibly from limited power.

Each donor supplied around 2.5 ml of blood. The CDR3 covers 12 residues. Eight cDNA synthesis reactions were run for every sample. Researchers used template switching to add UMIs featuring a 6-nucleotide sample barcode. No DNA is given; TCRdb re-called the 5' RACE reads and lists each CDR3 protein once. This repertoire includes 200,000 to 250,000 distinct CDR3 sequences. The rearrangement links TRBV12-3 or TRBV12-4 to TRBJ1-6. The TCR comes from a human donor with ulcerative colitis or Crohn's disease, or a healthy co-twin of an affected twin (not recorded which). Sequencing was performed on blood. The CDR3 spells CASAQRPSPLHF.